This T cell receptor beta chain was captured by sequencing in a study of blood T cells in healthy people across ages. Study overall: Roughly one uniquely barcoded beta molecule per two T cells was captured.

General study findings and limits: Age showed a roughly linear inverse relationship with TCR beta diversity per million T cells.

For the second PCR, which ran for about 7 to 11 cycles, a sample-barcoded 5' primer and a J-beta primer mix were used. Each sample yielded at least 2.5 million CDR3-containing paired-end reads. TCRdb reprocessed the 5' RACE reads via MiXCR and lists one record per CDR3 protein. Of approximately 1.5 million distinct CDR3 sequences listed, about 35% are singletons. Details on this clonotype: Antigen: not known.

CDR1 is DFQATT, CDR2 SNEGSKA, per germline (reference sequence). The CDR3 contains 13 residues. The junction had 9 bases not matched to a gene; V was cut back by 3 bases and J by 8 bases. The material sequenced was blood. The J gene is TRBJ1-2, the V gene TRBV20-1; 7 positions match TRBD1. The source is a woman in her thirties in good health. The CDR3 nucleotides read TGCAGTGCTAGCAAAGGACAGGCTAGCGGCTACACCTTC. This encodes CSASKGQASGYTF.